Presented here are 3 T cell receptor beta chains from one specimen sequenced in a study of T cells in Graves' hyperthyroidism and ophthalmopathy. Amplified TCR beta CDR3 regions came from RNA transcripts. The HTBI primer set served for first-round RT-PCR of the TCR CDR3. TCRdb ran MiXCR on the multiplex PCR reads and lists one entry per CDR3 protein. Among 550,000 to 800,000 distinct CDR3 sequences listed, less than 20% were seen once. Source material: blood. The origin of the receptors is a man aged 18 to 30 with Graves' hyperthyroidism.

This clonotype has more than one count but fewer than ten. V and J are TRBV29-1 and TRBJ2-3, with a tentative D call TRBD2 (5 bases). This CDR3 is 14 amino acids long. In germline, CDR1 is SQVTM, CDR2 ANQGSEA. The germline V and J ends were trimmed by 0 bases and 6 bases, with 13 bases remaining between them. The CDR3 here is CSVEDKTGSDTQYF. The CDR3 nucleotides are TGCAGCGTTGAAGATAAGACGGGGTCCGATACGCAGTATTTT.

V and J are TRBV6-1 and TRBJ2-3; D is ambiguous. V was pared by 6 bases and J by 0 bases, with 7 bases between. This CDR3 has 13 residues. Germline V CDR1 and CDR2: MNHNS, SASEGT. CDR3 sequence reads: CASRTHSTDTQYF. The CDR3 DNA sequence: TGTGCCAGCAGGACCCATAGCACAGATACGCAGTATTTT.

The chain joins TRBV27 to TRBJ2-1; no firm D call. Trimming cost V 6 bases and J 4 bases, with 10 bases left between them. The CDR3 is made up of 13 amino acids. The germline V gene encodes CDR1 MNHEY and CDR2 SMNVEV (reference sequence). This CDR3 reads CASRLMGYNEQFF. DNA for the CDR3: TGTGCCAGCAGGCTTATGGGTTACAATGAGCAGTTCTTC.